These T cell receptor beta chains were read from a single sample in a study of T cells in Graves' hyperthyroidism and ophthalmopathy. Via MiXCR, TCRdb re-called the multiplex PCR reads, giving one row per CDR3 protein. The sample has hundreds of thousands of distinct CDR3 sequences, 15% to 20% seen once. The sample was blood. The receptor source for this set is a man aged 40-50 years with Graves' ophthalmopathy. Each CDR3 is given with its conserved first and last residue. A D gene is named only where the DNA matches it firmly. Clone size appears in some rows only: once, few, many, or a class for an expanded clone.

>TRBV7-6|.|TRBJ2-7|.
TGTGCCAGCAGCTTAGACGGTAGCCGACCTCACTACGAGCAGTACTTC
CASSLDGSRPHYEQYF
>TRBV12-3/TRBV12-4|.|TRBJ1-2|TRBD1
TGTACCAGCAGTCGTTCAGGGGACAGGTATGGCTACACCTTC
CTSSRSGDRYGYTF
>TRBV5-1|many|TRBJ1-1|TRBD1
TGCGCCAGCAGCTCAAGGGGACAGACGAACACTGAAGCTTTCTTT
CASSSRGQTNTEAFF
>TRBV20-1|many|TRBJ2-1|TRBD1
TGCAGTGCTAGCAGTCTCGGGACAGGGGCTTTAAATGAGCAGTTCTTC
CSASSLGTGALNEQFF
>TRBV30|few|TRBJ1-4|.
TGTGCCTGGAGTCTCGGGGAGAGCTTTACTGAAAAACTGTTTTTT
CAWSLGESFTEKLFF
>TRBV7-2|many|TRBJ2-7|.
TGTGCCAGCAGTTTACCCTCCTACGAGCAGTACTTC
CASSLPSYEQYF
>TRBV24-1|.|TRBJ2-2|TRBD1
TGTGCCACTCAGGGGGCGACCACCGGGGAGCTGTTTTTT
CATQGATTGELFF
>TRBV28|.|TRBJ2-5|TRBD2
TGTGCCAGCAGCCCCCCGGGGGGGTCTGAGACCCAGTACTTC
CASSPPGGSETQYF
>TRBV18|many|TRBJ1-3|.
TGTGCCAGCTCACCAAGGGCGGCAGCTGGAAACACCATATATTTT
CASSPRAAAGNTIYF
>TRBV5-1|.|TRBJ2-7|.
TGCGCCAGCAGCACGGCGGGACCGGGGGCCTACGAGCAGTACTTC
CASSTAGPGAYEQYF
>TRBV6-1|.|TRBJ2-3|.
TGTGCCAGCAGTAGATTGGCGGGCGGTGACTATTCTAGCACAGATACGCAGTATTTT
CASSRLAGGDYSSTDTQYF
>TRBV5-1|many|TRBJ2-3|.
TGCGCCAGCAGACAGACCACAGATACGCAGTATTTT
CASRQTTDTQYF
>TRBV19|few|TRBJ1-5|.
TGTGCCAGTAGTATGGGCGAGGAGGGCATTGTCACAAAGCATTTT
CASSMGEEGIVTKHF
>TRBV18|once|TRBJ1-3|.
TGTGCCAGCTCACCACCCTTGAGCACGGCCACTGGAAACACCATATATTTT
CASSPPLSTATGNTIYF
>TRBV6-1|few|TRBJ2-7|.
TGTGCCAGCAGTCCCCCCGCAGCGGACTACGAGCAGTACTTC
CASSPPAADYEQYF
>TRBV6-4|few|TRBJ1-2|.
TGTGCCAGCAGTTACTCGACTTCCCCCTACGATGGCTACACCTTC
CASSYSTSPYDGYTF
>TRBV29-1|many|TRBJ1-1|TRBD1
TGCAGCGCCGGACAGGGGAACACTGAAGCTTTCTTT
CSAGQGNTEAFF
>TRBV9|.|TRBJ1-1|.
TGTGCCAGCAGCGATGGTAGGGGGGCGAGGACTGAAGCTTTCTTT
CASSDGRGARTEAFF
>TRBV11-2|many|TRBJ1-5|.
TGTGCCAGCAGCTTTGACAGAAAACAGCCCCAGCATTTT
CASSFDRKQPQHF
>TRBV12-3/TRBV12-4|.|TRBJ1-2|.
TGTGCCAGCAGTTCCGGGCCAGTCTATGGCTACACCTTC
CASSSGPVYGYTF
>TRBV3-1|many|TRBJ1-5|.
TGTGCCAGCAGCCCCTCGGGGGCAGGCCAGCCCCAGCATTTT
CASSPSGAGQPQHF
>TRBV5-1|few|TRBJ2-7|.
TGCGCCAGCAGCTTGCCCCAAACGGGCTACGAGCAGTACTTC
CASSLPQTGYEQYF
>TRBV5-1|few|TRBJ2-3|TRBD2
TGCGCCAGCAGCTTTGGGACTAGCGGGGGTGATACGCAGTATTTT
CASSFGTSGGDTQYF
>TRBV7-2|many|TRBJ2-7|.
TGTGCCAGCAGCCGCCAGTTGGCCGGCAACGAGCAGTACTTC
CASSRQLAGNEQYF
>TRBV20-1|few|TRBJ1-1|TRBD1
TGCAGTGCCCGGAGGCCTCGGACAGGGAGGACTGAAGCTTTCTTT
CSARRPRTGRTEAFF
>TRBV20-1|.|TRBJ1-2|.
TGCAGTGCCAGGTGGGGGGCACCTGTTGGCTACACCTTC
CSARWGAPVGYTF
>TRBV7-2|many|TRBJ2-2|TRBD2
TGTGCCAGCAGCCTTCGACTAGCGGGAGGGAGGGAGGCCGGGGAGCTGTTTTTT
CASSLRLAGGREAGELFF
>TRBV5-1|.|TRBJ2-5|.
TGCGCCAGCAACAAAAATACTCAAGAGACCCAGTACTTC
CASNKNTQETQYF
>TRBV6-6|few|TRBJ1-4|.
TGTGCCAGCAGTTACTCGCGGGACCTACTTACTGAAAAACTGTTTTTT
CASSYSRDLLTEKLFF
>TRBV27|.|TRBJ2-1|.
TGTGCCAGCAGTCTCTCTTTACGTGATGAGCAGTTCTTC
CASSLSLRDEQFF
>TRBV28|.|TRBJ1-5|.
TGTGCCAGCAGTTTTCCGGGTGTAAATCAGCCCCAGCATTTT
CASSFPGVNQPQHF
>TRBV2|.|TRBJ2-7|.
TGTGCCAGCAGTGAGAAGTACTACGAGCAGTACTTC
CASSEKYYEQYF
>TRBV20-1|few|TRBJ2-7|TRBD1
TGCAGGGGACGGGGACAGGGCCCGACCGGTGACGAGCAGTACTTC
CRGRGQGPTGDEQYF
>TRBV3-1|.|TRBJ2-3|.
TGTGCCAGCAGCCAGGGAGGACCTTCTTATCGCACAGATACGCAGTATTTT
CASSQGGPSYRTDTQYF
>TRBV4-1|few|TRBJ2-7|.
TGCGCCAGCAGCCAAGTAGGTGCGGACCTCTGGGAGCAGTACTTC
CASSQVGADLWEQYF
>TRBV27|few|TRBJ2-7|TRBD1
TGTGCCAGCGTCGGGACAGGGGGATCCTACGAGCAGTACTTC
CASVGTGGSYEQYF
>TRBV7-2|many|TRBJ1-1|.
TGTGCCAGCAGCTCGTGGACAGCCAACACTGAAGCTTTCTTT
CASSSWTANTEAFF
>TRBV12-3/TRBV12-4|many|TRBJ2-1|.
TGTGCCAGCAGTTTGGGGGGTACGGGCCTAAATGAGCAGTTCTTC
CASSLGGTGLNEQFF
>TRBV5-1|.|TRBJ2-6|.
TGCGCCAGCAGCTTGAACACTTTGAACAGGAGAAGAGGGGCCAACGTCCTGACTTTC
CASSLNTLNRRRGANVLTF
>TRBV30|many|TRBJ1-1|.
TGTGCCTGTAACCTTAGCGGGTCGAACACTGAAGCTTTCTTT
CACNLSGSNTEAFF
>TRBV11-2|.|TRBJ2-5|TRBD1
TGTGCCAGCAGCTTAGACGACAGGGGAGGCCAAGAGACCCAGTACTTC
CASSLDDRGGQETQYF
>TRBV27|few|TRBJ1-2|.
TGTGCCAGCAGCCCAGACAGGTTCTACTATGGCTACACCTTC
CASSPDRFYYGYTF
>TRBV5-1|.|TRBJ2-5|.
TGCGCCAGCAGGGCAGGGGCCCAAGAGACCCAGTACTTC
CASRAGAQETQYF
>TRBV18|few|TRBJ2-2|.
TGTGCCAGCTCACGGCCCAGCGAGGACACCGGGGAGCTGTTTTTT
CASSRPSEDTGELFF
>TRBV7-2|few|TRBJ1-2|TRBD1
TGTGCCAGCAGCTTAGTCTCAGGGGGCTATAACTATGGCTACACCTTC
CASSLVSGGYNYGYTF
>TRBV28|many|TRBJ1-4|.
TGTGCCAGCAGTCCGGGGGGGGGTAATGAAAAACTGTTTTTT
CASSPGGGNEKLFF
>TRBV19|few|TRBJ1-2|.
TGTGCCAGTAGTAGGAGGGGCGCCCTCTATGGCTACACCTTC
CASSRRGALYGYTF
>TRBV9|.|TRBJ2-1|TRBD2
TGTGCCAGTACAGGGAAGGTGAGCGGGAGGGAATACAATGAGCAGTTCTTC
CASTGKVSGREYNEQFF